This T cell receptor (beta chain) was identified during a study of blood T cells in healthy people across ages. Germline CDR1 reads SQVTM; CDR2 reads ANQGSEA. The CDR3 spans 14 residues. Between the trimmed V and J ends, which lost 7 bases and 6 bases, there was a span of 21 bases. A second PCR, run for roughly 7 to 12 cycles, used a sample-barcoded 5' primer plus a J-beta primer mix. Using its own MiXCR run on the 5' RACE reads, TCRdb lists one record per CDR3 protein. There are about 780,000 distinct CDR3 sequences in the sample; approximately 24% occur only once, and roughly 3.1% lies in the top ten. In addition, the sample was reused for a study of T cells of mothers and their children.

Material: blood. This sequence originates from a boy between 10 and 17 years old in good health. V gene TRBV29-1 combines with J gene TRBJ1-2; tentatively, D is TRBD1 (5 bases). DNA of the CDR3: TGCAGCGGGGGGTTGGGGGACCGGGTCGATGGCTACACCTTC. This codes for CSGGLGDRVDGYTF.